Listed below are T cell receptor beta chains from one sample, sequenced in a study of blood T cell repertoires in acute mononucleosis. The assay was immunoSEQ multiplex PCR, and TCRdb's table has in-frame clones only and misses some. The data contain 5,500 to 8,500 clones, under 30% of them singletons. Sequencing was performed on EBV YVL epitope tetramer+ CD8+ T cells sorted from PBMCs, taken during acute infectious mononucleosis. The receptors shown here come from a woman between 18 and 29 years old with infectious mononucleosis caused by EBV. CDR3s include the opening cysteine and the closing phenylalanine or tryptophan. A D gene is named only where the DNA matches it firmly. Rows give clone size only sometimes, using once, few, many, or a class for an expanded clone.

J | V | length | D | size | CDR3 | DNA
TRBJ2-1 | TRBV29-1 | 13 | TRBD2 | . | CSAGRALSNEQFF | TGCAGTGCCGGGAGGGCGTTAAGCAATGAGCAGTTCTTC
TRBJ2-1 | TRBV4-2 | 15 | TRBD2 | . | CASSFGSGSPQGQFF | TGTGCCAGCAGCTTTGGTAGCGGGAGCCCCCAGGGGCAGTTCTTC
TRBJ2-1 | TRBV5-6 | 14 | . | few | CAWSLAPSYNEQFF | TGTGCCTGGAGTCTAGCGCCCTCCTACAATGAGCAGTTCTTC
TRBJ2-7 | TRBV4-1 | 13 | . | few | CASSAGQTYEQYF | TGTGCCAGCAGCGCGGGACAGACTTACGAGCAGTACTTC
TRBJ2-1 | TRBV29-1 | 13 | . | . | CSVVAGANYEQFF | TGCAGCGTTGTTGCAGGCGCAAACTATGAGCAGTTCTTC
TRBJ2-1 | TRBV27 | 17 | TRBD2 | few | CASSSRDGLAVDNEQFF | TGTGCCAGCAGCTCCCGCGACGGACTAGCGGTCGACAATGAGCAGTTCTTC
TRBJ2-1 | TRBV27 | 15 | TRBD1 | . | CASSPWTGPHNEQFF | TGTGCCAGCAGTCCCTGGACAGGGCCCCATAATGAGCAGTTCTTC
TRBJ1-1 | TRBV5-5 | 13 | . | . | CASSHSGGTEAFF | TGTGCCAGCAGCCATTCGGGGGGCACTGAAGCTTTCTTT
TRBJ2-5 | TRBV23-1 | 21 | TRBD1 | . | CASSQSRRGTGGNGAQETQYF | TGCGCCAGCAGTCAATCTCGCCGGGGGACAGGGGGGAATGGGGCACAAGAGACCCAGTACTTC
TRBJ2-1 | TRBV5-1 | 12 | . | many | CASILIGDEQFF | TGTGCCAGCATTCTGATAGGGGATGAGCAGTTCTTC
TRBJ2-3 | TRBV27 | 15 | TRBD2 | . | CASTLAGGLTDTQYF | TGTGCCAGCACACTAGCGGGGGGCCTCACAGATACGCAGTATTTT
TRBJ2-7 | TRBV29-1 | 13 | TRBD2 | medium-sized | CSGGSGDWGEQYF | TGCAGCGGGGGTAGCGGGGACTGGGGCGAGCAGTACTTC
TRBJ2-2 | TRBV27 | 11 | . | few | CASTIPGELFF | TGTGCCAGCACTATCCCCGGGGAGCTGTTTTTT
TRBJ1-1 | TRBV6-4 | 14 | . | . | CASSSSEPNTEAFF | TGTGCCAGCAGTTCATCGGAGCCGAACACTGAAGCTTTCTTT
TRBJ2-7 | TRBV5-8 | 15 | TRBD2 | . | CASSPDPGLAGGKYF | TGTGCCAGCAGCCCCGACCCGGGACTAGCGGGGGGGAAGTACTTC
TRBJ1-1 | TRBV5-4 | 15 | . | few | CASSLVVGKNTEAFF | TGTGCCAGCAGCTTAGTTGTAGGAAAGAACACTGAAGCTTTCTTT
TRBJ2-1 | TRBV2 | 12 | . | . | CASSEQANEQFF | TGTGCCAGCAGTGAACAAGCGAATGAGCAGTTCTTC
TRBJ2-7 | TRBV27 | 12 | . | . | CASSMDSYEQYF | TGTGCCAGCAGCATGGACAGCTACGAGCAGTACTTC
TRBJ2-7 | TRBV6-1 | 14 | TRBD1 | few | CASSPWDSLYEQYF | TGTGCCAGCAGCCCCTGGGACAGCCTTTACGAGCAGTACTTC
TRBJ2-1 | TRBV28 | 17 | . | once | CASSPALPESPYNEQFF | TGTGCCAGCAGCCCGGCCCTCCCGGAAAGCCCCTACAATGAGCAGTTCTTC
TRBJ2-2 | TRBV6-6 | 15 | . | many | CASSYAGHNTGELFF | TGTGCCAGCAGTTACGCGGGACATAACACCGGGGAGCTGTTTTTT
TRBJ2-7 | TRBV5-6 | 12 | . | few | CASSDWGNEQYF | TGTGCCAGCAGTGACTGGGGGAACGAGCAGTACTTC
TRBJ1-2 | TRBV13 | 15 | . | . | CASSDSFRGDYGYTF | TGTGCCAGCAGTGACTCGTTCAGGGGCGACTATGGCTACACCTTC
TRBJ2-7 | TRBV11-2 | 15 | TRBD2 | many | CASSTAGDLGYEQYF | TGTGCCAGCAGCACTGCGGGGGACCTGGGCTACGAGCAGTACTTC
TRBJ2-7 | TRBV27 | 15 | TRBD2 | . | CASRRTSGRATEQYF | TGTGCCAGCAGGCGGACTAGCGGGAGGGCCACCGAGCAGTACTTC
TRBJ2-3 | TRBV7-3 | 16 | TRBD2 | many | CASSLIVGGPTDTQYF | TGTGCCAGCAGCTTAATCGTGGGAGGGCCAACAGATACGCAGTATTTT
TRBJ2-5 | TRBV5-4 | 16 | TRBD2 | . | CASSDSPLAGQETQYF | TGTGCCAGCAGTGACTCACCACTAGCGGGGCAAGAGACCCAGTACTTC
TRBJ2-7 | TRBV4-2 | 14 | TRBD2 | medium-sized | CASSHERGAYEQYF | TGTGCCAGCAGCCATGAGCGGGGGGCCTACGAGCAGTACTTC
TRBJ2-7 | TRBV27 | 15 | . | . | CASSLAGKSSYEQYF | TGTGCCAGCAGCCTCGCCGGAAAAAGCTCCTACGAGCAGTACTTC
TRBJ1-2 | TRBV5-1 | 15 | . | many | CARSLAGGGPSGYTF | TGCGCCCGCAGCTTGGCCGGGGGGGGGCCAAGTGGCTACACCTTC
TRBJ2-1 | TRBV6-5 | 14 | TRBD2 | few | CATKGLAVNNEQFF | TGTGCCACCAAAGGACTAGCGGTTAACAATGAGCAGTTCTTC
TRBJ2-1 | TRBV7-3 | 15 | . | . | CASSFLPGGPREQFF | TGTGCCAGCAGTTTCTTGCCGGGGGGCCCTAGGGAGCAGTTCTTC
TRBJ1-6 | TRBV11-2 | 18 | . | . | CASSLTGETWGENSPLHF | TGTGCCAGCAGCTTAACGGGCGAGACCTGGGGGGAAAATTCACCCCTCCACTTT
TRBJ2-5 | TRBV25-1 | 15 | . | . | CASSFGTGSGETQYF | TGTGCCAGCAGTTTCGGAACGGGGAGCGGAGAGACCCAGTACTTC
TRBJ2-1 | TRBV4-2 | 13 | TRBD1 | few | CASSIQGKNEQFF | TGTGCCAGCAGCATACAGGGGAAAAATGAGCAGTTCTTC
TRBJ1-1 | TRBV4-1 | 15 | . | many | CASSQALSANTEAFF | TGTGCCAGCAGCCAAGCCCTCTCCGCGAACACTGAAGCTTTCTTT
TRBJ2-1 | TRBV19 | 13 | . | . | CASTPGPSYEQFF | TGTGCCAGTACTCCGGGGCCCTCCTACGAGCAGTTCTTC
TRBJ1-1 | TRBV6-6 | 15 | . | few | CASSYSLMGGTEAFF | TGTGCCAGCAGTTACTCCCTAATGGGTGGCACTGAAGCTTTCTTT
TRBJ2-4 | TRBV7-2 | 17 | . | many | CASSSQGSSIAKNIQYF | TGTGCCAGCAGCTCCCAGGGCAGCTCAATAGCCAAAAACATTCAGTACTTC
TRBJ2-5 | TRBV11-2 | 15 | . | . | CAIMREVAGQETQYF | TGTGCCATCATGAGGGAGGTGGCGGGGCAAGAGACCCAGTACTTC
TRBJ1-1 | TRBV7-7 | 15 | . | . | CASSLVVGKNTEAFF | TGTGCCAGCAGCTTAGTTGTAGGAAAGAACACTGAAGCTTTCTTT
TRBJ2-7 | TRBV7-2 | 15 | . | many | CASSSFRDSSNEQYF | TGTGCCAGCAGCTCATTCCGGGACTCCTCGAACGAGCAGTACTTC
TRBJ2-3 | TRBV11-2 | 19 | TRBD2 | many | CASSLPRLADLKRSDTQYF | TGTGCCAGCAGCTTACCTCGGCTAGCGGATCTAAAAAGATCAGATACGCAGTATTTT
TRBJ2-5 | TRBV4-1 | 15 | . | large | CASSQDQGNRETQYF | TGCGCCAGCAGCCAAGATCAGGGTAACCGGGAGACCCAGTACTTC
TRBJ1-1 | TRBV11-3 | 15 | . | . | CASSLVTPTTGEAFF | TGTGCCAGCAGCTTAGTAACCCCGACTACGGGGGAAGCTTTCTTT
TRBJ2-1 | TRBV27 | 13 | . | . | CATQVGQLYEQFF | TGTGCCACCCAAGTAGGACAGCTTTATGAGCAGTTCTTC
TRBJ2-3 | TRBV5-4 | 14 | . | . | CASSPLGLGDTQYF | TGTGCCAGCAGCCCGCTGGGGCTAGGAGATACGCAGTATTTT
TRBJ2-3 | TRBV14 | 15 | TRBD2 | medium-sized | CASSQTSGSTDTQYF | TGTGCCAGCAGCCAGACTAGCGGGAGCACAGATACGCAGTATTTT
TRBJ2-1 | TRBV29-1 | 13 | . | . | CCVGQSLFNEQFF | TGCTGCGTTGGGCAGTCCCTTTTCAATGAGCAGTTCTTC
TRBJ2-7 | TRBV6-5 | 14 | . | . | CASSSRTATYEQYF | TGTGCCAGCAGTTCCCGGACAGCTACCTACGAGCAGTACTTC
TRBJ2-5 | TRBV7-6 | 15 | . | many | CASMRELAGQETQYF | TGTGCCAGCATGAGGGAGTTGGCGGGGCAAGAGACCCAGTACTTC
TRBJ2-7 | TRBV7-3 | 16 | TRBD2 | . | CASSTPSGSSPYEQYF | TGTGCCAGCAGCACTCCTAGCGGGTCCTCGCCGTACGAGCAGTACTTC
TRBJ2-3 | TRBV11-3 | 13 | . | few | CASSAMATDTQYF | TGTGCCAGCAGCGCGATGGCAACAGATACGCAGTATTTT
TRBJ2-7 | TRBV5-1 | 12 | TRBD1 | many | CASSLAGGEQYF | TGCGCCAGCAGCTTGGCAGGGGGCGAGCAGTACTTC
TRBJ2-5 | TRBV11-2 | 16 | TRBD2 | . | CASSGIAGALSRTQYF | TGTGCCAGCAGTGGGATAGCGGGGGCCCTCTCTAGGACCCAGTACTTC
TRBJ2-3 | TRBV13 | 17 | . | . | CASSPSLSDYFTDTQYF | TGTGCCAGCAGTCCCTCCCTGAGCGACTACTTCACAGATACGCAGTATTTT
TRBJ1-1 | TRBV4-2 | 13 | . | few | CASSHSGGTEAFF | TGTGCCAGCAGCCATTCGGGGGGCACTGAAGCTTTCTTT
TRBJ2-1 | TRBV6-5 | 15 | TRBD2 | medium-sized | CASSYSGTNLLEQFF | TGTGCCAGCAGTTACTCGGGGACTAACCTCTTGGAGCAGTTCTTC
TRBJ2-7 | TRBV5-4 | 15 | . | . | CASSQVRDSPYEQYF | TGCGCCAGCAGCCAAGTGCGAGACAGCCCCTACGAGCAGTACTTC
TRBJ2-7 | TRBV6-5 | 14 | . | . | CASSLGEEENEQYF | TGTGCCAGCAGTTTAGGGGAGGAGGAAAACGAGCAGTACTTC